The clone carrying this T cell receptor beta chain was observed once. Antigen: not known. The sample originates from a study of cytomegalovirus exposure and HLA in healthy donors. Points from the study as a whole: CMV serostatus was the sole immune exposure data available. Most CMV-associated TCR beta chains appeared HLA-restricted in a later analysis. Per a prior analysis, the majority of TCR beta V segments were productive roughly 90% or roughly 30% of the time.

Use of 60 Vbeta and 13 Jbeta primers characterized the PCR. Here immunoSEQ multiplex PCR was the method, and the copy in TCRdb shows in-frame clones only, minus some. The sample has roughly 200,000 clones, about 80% seen once. All the people who gave samples were healthy bone marrow donors. Sequenced sample: PBMCs. The receptor's source is a boy between 10 and 17 years old in good health and CMV-seronegative.

This CDR3 is CASSHRRDYLWETQYF. The CDR3 DNA reads TGCGCCAGCAGCCACCGGCGGGACTACCTTTGGGAGACCCAGTACTTC. The chain has TRBV5-1 and TRBJ2-5, with 7 bases aligning to TRBD2. V gave up 4 bases and J gave up 5 bases; unmatched junction bases: 14. CDR1 is SGHRS, CDR2 YFSETQ, per germline. The CDR3 totals 16 residues.